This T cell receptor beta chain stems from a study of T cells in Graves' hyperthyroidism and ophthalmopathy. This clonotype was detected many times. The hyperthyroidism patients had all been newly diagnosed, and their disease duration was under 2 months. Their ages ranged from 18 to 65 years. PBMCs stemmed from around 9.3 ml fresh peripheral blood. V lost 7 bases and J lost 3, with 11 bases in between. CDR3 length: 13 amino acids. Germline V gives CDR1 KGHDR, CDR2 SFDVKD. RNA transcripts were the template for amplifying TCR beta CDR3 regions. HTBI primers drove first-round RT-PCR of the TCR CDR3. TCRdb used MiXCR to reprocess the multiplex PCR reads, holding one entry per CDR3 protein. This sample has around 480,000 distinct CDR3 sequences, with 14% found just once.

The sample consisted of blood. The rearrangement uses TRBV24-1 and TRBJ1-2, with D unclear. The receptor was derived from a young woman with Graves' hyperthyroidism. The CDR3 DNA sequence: TGTGCCACCAGCGAGAGGGAGGACTATGGCTACACCTTC. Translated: CATSEREDYGYTF.